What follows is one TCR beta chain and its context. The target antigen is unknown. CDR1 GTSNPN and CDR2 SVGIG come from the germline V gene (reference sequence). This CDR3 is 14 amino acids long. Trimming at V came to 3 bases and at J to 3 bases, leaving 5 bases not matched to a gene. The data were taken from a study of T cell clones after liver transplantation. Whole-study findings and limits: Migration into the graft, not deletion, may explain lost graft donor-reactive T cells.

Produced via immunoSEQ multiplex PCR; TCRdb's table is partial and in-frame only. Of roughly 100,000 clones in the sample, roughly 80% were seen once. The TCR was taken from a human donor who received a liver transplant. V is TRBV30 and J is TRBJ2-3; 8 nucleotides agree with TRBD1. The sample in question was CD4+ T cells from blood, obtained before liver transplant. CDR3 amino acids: CAWRAGGRTDTQYF. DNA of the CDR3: TGTGCCTGGAGGGCAGGGGGCAGGACAGATACGCAGTATTTT.